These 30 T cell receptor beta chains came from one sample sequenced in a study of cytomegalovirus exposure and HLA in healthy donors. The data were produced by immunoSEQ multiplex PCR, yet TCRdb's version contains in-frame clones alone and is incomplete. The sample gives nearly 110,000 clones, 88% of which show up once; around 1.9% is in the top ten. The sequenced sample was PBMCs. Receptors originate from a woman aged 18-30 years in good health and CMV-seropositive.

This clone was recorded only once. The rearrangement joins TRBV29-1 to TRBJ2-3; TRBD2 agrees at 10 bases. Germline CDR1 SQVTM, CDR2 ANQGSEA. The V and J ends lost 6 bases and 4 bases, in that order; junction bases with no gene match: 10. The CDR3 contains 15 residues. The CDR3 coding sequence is TGCAGCGTGCTCAGGCTAGCGGGGGACGCAGATACGCAGTATTTT. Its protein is CSVLRLAGDADTQYF.

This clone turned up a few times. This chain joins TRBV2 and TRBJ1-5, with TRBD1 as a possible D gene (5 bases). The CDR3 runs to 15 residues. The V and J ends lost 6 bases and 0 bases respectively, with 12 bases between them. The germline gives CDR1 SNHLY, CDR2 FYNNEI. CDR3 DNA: TGTGCCAGCAGCGTCAGGGCCTATAGCAATCAGCCCCAGCATTTT. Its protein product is CASSVRAYSNQPQHF.

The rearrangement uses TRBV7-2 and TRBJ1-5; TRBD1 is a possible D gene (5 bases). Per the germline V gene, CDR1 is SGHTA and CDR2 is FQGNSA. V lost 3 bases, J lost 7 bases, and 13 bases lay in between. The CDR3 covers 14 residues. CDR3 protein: CASSFGGRDQPQHF. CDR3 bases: TGTGCCAGCAGCTTTGGAGGGAGGGACCAGCCCCAGCATTTT.

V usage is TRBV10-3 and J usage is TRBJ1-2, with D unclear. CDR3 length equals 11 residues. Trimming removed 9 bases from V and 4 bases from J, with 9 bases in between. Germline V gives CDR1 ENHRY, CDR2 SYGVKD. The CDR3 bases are TGTGCCATTAAAGGCGGCTATGGCTACACCTTC. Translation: CAIKGGYGYTF.

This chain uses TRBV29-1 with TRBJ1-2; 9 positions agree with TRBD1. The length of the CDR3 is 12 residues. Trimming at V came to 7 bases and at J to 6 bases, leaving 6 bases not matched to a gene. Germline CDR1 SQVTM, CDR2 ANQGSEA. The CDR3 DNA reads TGCAGCGCCGGGACAGGGAGGGATGGCTACACCTTC. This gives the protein CSAGTGRDGYTF. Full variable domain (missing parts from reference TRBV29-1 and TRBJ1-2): SAVISQKPSRDICQRGTSLTIQCQVDSQVTMMFWYRQQPGQSLTLIATANQGSEATYESGFVIDKFPISRPNLTFSTLTVSNMSPEDSSIYLCSAGTGRDGYTFGSGTRLTVV.

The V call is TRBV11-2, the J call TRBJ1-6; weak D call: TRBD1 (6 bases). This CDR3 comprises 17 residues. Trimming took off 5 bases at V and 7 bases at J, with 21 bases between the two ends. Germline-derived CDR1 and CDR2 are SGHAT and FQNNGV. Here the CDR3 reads CASSATRGGEGNSPLHF. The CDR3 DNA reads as TGTGCCAGCAGCGCAACCAGAGGGGGGGAGGGGAATTCACCCCTCCACTTT.

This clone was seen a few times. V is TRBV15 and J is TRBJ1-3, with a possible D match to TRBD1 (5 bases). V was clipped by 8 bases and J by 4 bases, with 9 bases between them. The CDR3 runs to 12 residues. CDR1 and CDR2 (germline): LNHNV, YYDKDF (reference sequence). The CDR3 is CATQGLGNTIYF. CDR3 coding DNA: TGTGCCACCCAGGGACTAGGAAACACCATATATTTT.

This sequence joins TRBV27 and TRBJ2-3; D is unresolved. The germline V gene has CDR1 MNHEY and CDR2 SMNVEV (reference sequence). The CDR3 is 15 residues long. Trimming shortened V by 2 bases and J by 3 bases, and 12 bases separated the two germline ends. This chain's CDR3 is CASSLAADGTDTQYF. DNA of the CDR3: TGTGCCAGCAGTTTAGCGGCAGACGGGACAGATACGCAGTATTTT.

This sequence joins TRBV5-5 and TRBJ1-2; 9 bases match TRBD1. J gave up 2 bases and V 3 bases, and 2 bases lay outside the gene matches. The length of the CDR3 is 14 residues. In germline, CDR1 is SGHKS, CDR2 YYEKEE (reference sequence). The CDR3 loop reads CASSWGQGNYGYTF. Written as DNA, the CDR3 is TGTGCCAGCAGCTGGGGACAGGGCAACTATGGCTACACCTTC.

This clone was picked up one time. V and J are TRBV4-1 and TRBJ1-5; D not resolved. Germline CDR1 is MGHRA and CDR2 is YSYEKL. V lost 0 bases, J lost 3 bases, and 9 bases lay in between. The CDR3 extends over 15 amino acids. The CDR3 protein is CASSQDFRINQPQHF. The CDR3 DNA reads TGCGCCAGCAGCCAAGATTTCAGGATCAATCAGCCCCAGCATTTT.

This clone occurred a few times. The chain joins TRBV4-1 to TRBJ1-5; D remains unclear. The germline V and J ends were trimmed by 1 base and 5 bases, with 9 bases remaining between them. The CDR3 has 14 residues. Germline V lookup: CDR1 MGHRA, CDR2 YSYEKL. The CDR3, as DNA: TGCGCCAGCAGCCAAGGGTCCACTGATCAGCCCCAGCATTTT. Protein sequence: CASSQGSTDQPQHF.

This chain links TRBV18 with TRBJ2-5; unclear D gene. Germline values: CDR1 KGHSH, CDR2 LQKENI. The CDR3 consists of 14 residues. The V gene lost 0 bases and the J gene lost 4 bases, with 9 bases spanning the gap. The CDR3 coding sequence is TGTGCCAGCTCACCACCCGGTACGAGAGAGACCCAGTACTTC. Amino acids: CASSPPGTRETQYF.

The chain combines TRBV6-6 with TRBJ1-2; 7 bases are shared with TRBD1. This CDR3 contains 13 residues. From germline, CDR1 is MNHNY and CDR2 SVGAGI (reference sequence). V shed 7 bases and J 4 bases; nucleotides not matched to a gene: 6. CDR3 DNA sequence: TGTGCCAGCACCCAGGGGGGCTTCTATGGCTACACCTTC. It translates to CASTQGGFYGYTF.

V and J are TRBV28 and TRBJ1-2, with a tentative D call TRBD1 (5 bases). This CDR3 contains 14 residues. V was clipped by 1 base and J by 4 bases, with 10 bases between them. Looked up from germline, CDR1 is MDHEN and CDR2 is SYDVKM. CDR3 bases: TGTGCCAGCAGTTTATTGCAGGGCCCCTATGGCTACACCTTC. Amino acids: CASSLLQGPYGYTF.

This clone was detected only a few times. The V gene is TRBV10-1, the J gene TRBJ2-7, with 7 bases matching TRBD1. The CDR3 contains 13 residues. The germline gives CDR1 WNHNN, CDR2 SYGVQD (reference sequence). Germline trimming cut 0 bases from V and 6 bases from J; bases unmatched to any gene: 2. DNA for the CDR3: TGCGCCAGCAGTGAGTCAGACAGGGCCGAGCAGTACGTC. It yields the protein CASSESDRAEQYV.

Here the CDR3 reads CATSAPGGGSTDTQYF. The CDR3 DNA reads TGTGCCACCAGCGCCCCAGGCGGGGGTAGCACAGATACGCAGTATTTT. The V and J genes are TRBV15 and TRBJ2-3; 7 bases map to TRBD2. The ends lost 5 bases at V and 0 bases at J; junction bases unmatched: 8. Germline values: CDR1 LNHNV, CDR2 YYDKDF (reference sequence). This CDR3 is built from 16 residues.

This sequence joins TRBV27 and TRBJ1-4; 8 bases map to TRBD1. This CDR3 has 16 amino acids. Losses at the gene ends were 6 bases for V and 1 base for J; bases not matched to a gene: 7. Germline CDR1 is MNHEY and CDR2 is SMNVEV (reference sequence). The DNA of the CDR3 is TGTGCCAGCAGGGCGGATGGACAGGGAACTAATGAAAAACTGTTTTTT. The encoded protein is CASRADGQGTNEKLFF.

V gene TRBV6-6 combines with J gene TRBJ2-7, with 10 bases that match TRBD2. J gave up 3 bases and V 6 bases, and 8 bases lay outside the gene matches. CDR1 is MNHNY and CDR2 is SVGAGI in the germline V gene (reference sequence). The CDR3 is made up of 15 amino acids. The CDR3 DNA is TGTGCCAGCAGATCCCTAGCGGGGGAAGACTACGAGCAGTACTTC. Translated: CASRSLAGEDYEQYF.

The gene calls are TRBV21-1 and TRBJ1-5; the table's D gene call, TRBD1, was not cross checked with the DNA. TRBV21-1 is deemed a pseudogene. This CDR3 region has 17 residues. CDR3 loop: CASSKEEGGQDNQPQHF. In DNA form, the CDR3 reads TGTGCCAGCAGCAAGGAGGAGGGGGGACAGGACAATCAGCCCCAGCATTTT.

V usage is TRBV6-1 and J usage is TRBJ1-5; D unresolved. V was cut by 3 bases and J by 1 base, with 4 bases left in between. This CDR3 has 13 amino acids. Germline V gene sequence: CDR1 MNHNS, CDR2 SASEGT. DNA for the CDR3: TGTGCCAGCAGTGACTACAGCAATCAGCCCCAGCATTTT. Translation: CASSDYSNQPQHF.

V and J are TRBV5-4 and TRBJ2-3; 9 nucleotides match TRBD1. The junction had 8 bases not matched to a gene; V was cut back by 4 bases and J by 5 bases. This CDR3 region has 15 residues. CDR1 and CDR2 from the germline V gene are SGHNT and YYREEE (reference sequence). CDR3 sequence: CASSLGQGSKDTQYF. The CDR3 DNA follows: TGTGCCAGCAGCCTAGGACAGGGGAGTAAAGATACGCAGTATTTT.

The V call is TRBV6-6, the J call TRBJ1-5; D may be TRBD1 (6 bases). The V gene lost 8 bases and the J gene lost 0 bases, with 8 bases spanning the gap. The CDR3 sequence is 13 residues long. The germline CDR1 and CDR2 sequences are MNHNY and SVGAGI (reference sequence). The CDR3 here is CASAGDSNQPQHF. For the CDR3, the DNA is TGTGCCAGCGCAGGGGATAGCAATCAGCCCCAGCATTTT.

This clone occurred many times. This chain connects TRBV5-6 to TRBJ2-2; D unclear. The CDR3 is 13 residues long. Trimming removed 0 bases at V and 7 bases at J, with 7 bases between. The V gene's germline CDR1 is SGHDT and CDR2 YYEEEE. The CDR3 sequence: CASSLVSGGELFF. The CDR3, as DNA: TGTGCCAGCAGCTTGGTTTCGGGCGGGGAGCTGTTTTTT.

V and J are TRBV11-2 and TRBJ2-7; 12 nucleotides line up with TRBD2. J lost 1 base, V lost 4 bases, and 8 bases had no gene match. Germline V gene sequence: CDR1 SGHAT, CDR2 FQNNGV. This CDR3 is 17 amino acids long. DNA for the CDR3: TGTGCCAGCAGCTACAACCCGACTAGCGGGGGTTCCTACGAGCAGTACTTC. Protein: CASSYNPTSGGSYEQYF.

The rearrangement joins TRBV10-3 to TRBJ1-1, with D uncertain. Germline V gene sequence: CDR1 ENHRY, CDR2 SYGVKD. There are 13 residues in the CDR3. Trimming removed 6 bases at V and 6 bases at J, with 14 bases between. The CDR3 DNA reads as TGTGCCATCAGACCAGGAATTCCGTCTGAAGCTTTCTTT. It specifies CAIRPGIPSEAFF.

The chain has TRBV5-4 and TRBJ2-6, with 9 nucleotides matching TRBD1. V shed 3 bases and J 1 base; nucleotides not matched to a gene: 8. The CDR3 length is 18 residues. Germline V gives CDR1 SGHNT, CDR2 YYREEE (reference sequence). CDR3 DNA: TGTGCCAGCAGCTGGTGGACAGGGGAGAGATCTGGGGCCAACGTCCTGACTTTC. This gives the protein CASSWWTGERSGANVLTF.

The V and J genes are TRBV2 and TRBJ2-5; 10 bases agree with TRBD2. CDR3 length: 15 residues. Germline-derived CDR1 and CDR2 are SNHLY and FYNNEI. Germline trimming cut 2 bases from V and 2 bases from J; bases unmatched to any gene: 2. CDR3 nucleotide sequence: TGTGCCAGCAGTGAAAGCGGGGGGGTTCAAGAGACCCAGTACTTC. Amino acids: CASSESGGVQETQYF.

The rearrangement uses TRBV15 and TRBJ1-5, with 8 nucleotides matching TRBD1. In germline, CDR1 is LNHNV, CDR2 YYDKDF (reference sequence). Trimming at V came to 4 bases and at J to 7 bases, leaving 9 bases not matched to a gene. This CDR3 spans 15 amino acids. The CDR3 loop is CATSTLQTGAQPQHF. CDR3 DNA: TGTGCCACCAGCACCCTTCAGACAGGGGCACAGCCCCAGCATTTT.

The CDR3 is CASSLALRTGVTGELFF. CDR3 DNA: TGTGCCAGCAGCTTAGCCCTCCGGACGGGGGTGACCGGGGAGCTGTTTTTT. The chain uses TRBV7-9 and TRBJ2-2, with D perhaps matching TRBD2 (6 bases). Trimming shortened V by 0 bases and J by 5 bases, and 16 bases separated the two germline ends. The length of the CDR3 is 17 residues. Per the germline V gene, CDR1 is SEHNR and CDR2 is FQNEAQ (reference sequence).

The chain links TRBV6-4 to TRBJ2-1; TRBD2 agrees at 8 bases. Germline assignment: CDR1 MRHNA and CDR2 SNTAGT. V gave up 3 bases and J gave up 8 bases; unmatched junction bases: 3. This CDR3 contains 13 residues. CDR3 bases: TGTGCCAGCAGTGATCAGACTAGCGATGAGCAGTTCTTC. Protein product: CASSDQTSDEQFF.